The rows below give T cell receptor beta chains drawn from one sample of a study of cytomegalovirus exposure and HLA in healthy donors. Using immunoSEQ multiplex PCR, the repertoire was profiled, and TCRdb retains in-frame clones only, with some absent. The sample contains about 150,000 clones, roughly 75% of which appear only once. The sequenced sample consisted of PBMCs. The receptor source for this set is a man younger than 40 in good health. Both conserved end residues are part of each CDR3. A D gene is named only where the DNA matches it firmly. Size tells how often a clone was seen (once, few, many) or the class of an expanded clone, and some rows leave it out.

d_call: .; j_call: TRBJ2-5; v_call: TRBV30; clone_size: .; cdr3_aa: CAGGLLYQETQYF; cdr3_nt: TGTGCCGGAGGGCTGTTATACCAAGAGACCCAGTACTTC
d_call: .; j_call: TRBJ1-5; v_call: TRBV7-9; clone_size: .; cdr3_aa: CSSSLVGGSNQPQHF; cdr3_nt: TGTTCCAGCAGCTTAGTCGGGGGTAGCAATCAGCCCCAGCATTTT
d_call: TRBD1; j_call: TRBJ1-5; v_call: TRBV19; clone_size: .; cdr3_aa: CASSLGTASNQPQHF; cdr3_nt: TGTGCCAGTAGTTTAGGGACAGCTAGCAATCAGCCCCAGCATTTT
d_call: TRBD2; j_call: TRBJ2-5; v_call: TRBV6-6; clone_size: .; cdr3_aa: CASRTRGEQYF; cdr3_nt: TGTGCCAGCAGGACCCGGGGGGAGCAGTACTTC
d_call: .; j_call: TRBJ2-7; v_call: TRBV9; clone_size: .; cdr3_aa: CASSGSPGSYEQYF; cdr3_nt: TGTGCCAGCAGCGGCTCCCCGGGCTCCTACGAGCAGTACTTC
d_call: .; j_call: TRBJ2-4; v_call: TRBV6-4; clone_size: .; cdr3_aa: CASSASRPQGKTIAKNIQYF; cdr3_nt: TGTGCCAGCAGTGCCTCAAGGCCCCAGGGGAAGACGATAGCCAAAAACATTCAGTACTTC
d_call: .; j_call: TRBJ2-7; v_call: TRBV7-9; clone_size: .; cdr3_aa: CASSSTPNSYEQYF; cdr3_nt: TGTGCCAGCAGCTCTACGCCTAACTCCTACGAGCAGTACTTC
d_call: TRBD1; j_call: TRBJ1-1; v_call: TRBV28; clone_size: .; cdr3_aa: CASSPGQVLAEAFF; cdr3_nt: TGTGCCAGCAGTCCGGGACAGGTCCTTGCTGAAGCTTTCTTT
d_call: TRBD2; j_call: TRBJ2-7; v_call: TRBV5-3; clone_size: once; cdr3_aa: CARSSYSGSNEQYF; cdr3_nt: TGTGCCAGAAGCTCATATAGCGGGAGTAACGAGCAGTACTTC
d_call: .; j_call: TRBJ1-6; v_call: TRBV28; clone_size: .; cdr3_aa: CASSLRGSPLHF; cdr3_nt: TGTGCCAGCAGTTTAAGGGGGTCACCCCTCCACTTT
d_call: .; j_call: TRBJ2-1; v_call: TRBV18; clone_size: .; cdr3_aa: CASHGVRRYNEQFF; cdr3_nt: TGTGCCAGCCACGGGGTTCGAAGGTACAATGAGCAGTTCTTC
d_call: .; j_call: TRBJ2-7; v_call: TRBV18; clone_size: .; cdr3_aa: CASSPPGGRGEQYF; cdr3_nt: TGTGCCAGCTCACCACCGGGGGGGCGAGGGGAGCAGTACTTC
d_call: TRBD1; j_call: TRBJ2-7; v_call: TRBV11-3; clone_size: .; cdr3_aa: CASSSGQGISEQYF; cdr3_nt: TGTGCCAGCAGCTCGGGACAGGGTATCTCCGAGCAGTACTTC
d_call: .; j_call: TRBJ2-1; v_call: TRBV28; clone_size: once; cdr3_aa: CASSLGLPTREFF; cdr3_nt: TGTGCCAGCAGCCTAGGCCTCCCAACCCGTGAGTTCTTC
d_call: .; j_call: TRBJ1-1; v_call: TRBV27; clone_size: few; cdr3_aa: CASSTRGGVVGTEAFF; cdr3_nt: TGTGCCAGCAGCACCCGGGGGGGGGTTGTCGGCACTGAAGCTTTCTTT
d_call: .; j_call: TRBJ2-2; v_call: TRBV13; clone_size: .; cdr3_aa: CASSLVDTPNTGELFF; cdr3_nt: TGTGCCAGCAGCTTAGTCGACACCCCGAACACCGGGGAGCTGTTTTTT
d_call: .; j_call: TRBJ1-5; v_call: TRBV28; clone_size: few; cdr3_aa: CASSSPTGGNQPQHF; cdr3_nt: TGTGCCAGCAGTTCCCCCACCGGGGGCAATCAGCCCCAGCATTTT
d_call: .; j_call: TRBJ2-1; v_call: TRBV7-3; clone_size: .; cdr3_aa: CASSFSGNEQFF; cdr3_nt: TGTGCCAGCAGCTTTTCCGGGAATGAGCAGTTCTTC
d_call: TRBD1; j_call: TRBJ1-1; v_call: TRBV12-5; clone_size: .; cdr3_aa: CASGQDRLNTEAFF; cdr3_nt: TGTGCTAGTGGTCAGGACAGGCTGAACACTGAAGCTTTCTTT
d_call: TRBD1; j_call: TRBJ2-7; v_call: TRBV11-2; clone_size: .; cdr3_aa: CASSLVGRTGAYEQYF; cdr3_nt: TGTGCCAGCAGCTTAGTGGGCAGGACAGGGGCCTACGAGCAGTACTTC
d_call: .; j_call: TRBJ2-7; v_call: TRBV5-6; clone_size: .; cdr3_aa: CASSYLDRQYF; cdr3_nt: TGTGCCAGCAGCTACCTGGACAGGCAGTACTTC
d_call: .; j_call: TRBJ2-1; v_call: TRBV30; clone_size: .; cdr3_aa: CAWATGDYNEQFF; cdr3_nt: TGTGCCTGGGCGACAGGAGACTACAATGAGCAGTTCTTC
d_call: .; j_call: TRBJ1-1; v_call: TRBV27; clone_size: .; cdr3_aa: CASSPRISYTEAFF; cdr3_nt: TGTGCCAGCAGTCCGAGGATCAGTTACACTGAAGCTTTCTTT
d_call: .; j_call: TRBJ2-3; v_call: TRBV19; clone_size: .; cdr3_aa: CASSPYGSADTQYF; cdr3_nt: TGTGCCAGTAGTCCTTATGGGAGTGCAGATACGCAGTATTTT
d_call: .; j_call: TRBJ2-3; v_call: TRBV25-1; clone_size: .; cdr3_aa: CASSELISYTQYF; cdr3_nt: TGTGCCAGCAGTGAACTTATTTCGTATACGCAGTATTTT
d_call: .; j_call: TRBJ1-1; v_call: TRBV6-5; clone_size: few; cdr3_aa: CATGNTEAFF; cdr3_nt: TGTGCCACCGGGAACACTGAAGCTTTCTTT
d_call: TRBD1; j_call: TRBJ2-2; v_call: TRBV18; clone_size: .; cdr3_aa: CASSPGTGGTGELFF; cdr3_nt: TGTGCCAGCTCACCCGGGACAGGAGGAACCGGGGAGCTGTTTTTT
d_call: TRBD1; j_call: TRBJ2-7; v_call: TRBV11-1; clone_size: .; cdr3_aa: CASSEDRGPYEQYF; cdr3_nt: TGTGCCAGCAGCGAGGACAGGGGGCCGTACGAGCAGTACTTC
d_call: TRBD1; j_call: TRBJ1-6; v_call: TRBV30; clone_size: .; cdr3_aa: CAWSGTGERYNSPLHF; cdr3_nt: TGTGCCTGGAGTGGGACAGGCGAACGCTATAATTCACCCCTCCACTTT
d_call: TRBD2; j_call: TRBJ2-1; v_call: TRBV23-1; clone_size: .; cdr3_aa: CASSQSKWTSGRLNNEQFF; cdr3_nt: TGCGCCAGCAGTCAATCGAAGTGGACTAGCGGGAGACTCAACAATGAGCAGTTCTTC
d_call: .; j_call: TRBJ2-5; v_call: TRBV5-1; clone_size: .; cdr3_aa: CASSRQETQYF; cdr3_nt: TGCGCCAGCAGCCGCCAAGAGACCCAGTACTTC
d_call: TRBD2; j_call: TRBJ2-1; v_call: TRBV27; clone_size: .; cdr3_aa: CASSTSGVSYNEQFF; cdr3_nt: TGTGCCAGCAGTACTAGCGGAGTCTCCTACAATGAGCAGTTCTTC
d_call: TRBD2; j_call: TRBJ2-1; v_call: TRBV7-7; clone_size: .; cdr3_aa: CASSLGGTSGAYNEQFF; cdr3_nt: TGTGCCAGCAGCTTAGGAGGGACTAGCGGAGCCTACAATGAGCAGTTCTTC
d_call: .; j_call: TRBJ1-1; v_call: TRBV6-1; clone_size: once; cdr3_aa: CASSAPPGAGTEAFF; cdr3_nt: TGTGCCAGCAGTGCACCGCCGGGTGCGGGCACTGAAGCTTTCTTT
d_call: TRBD2; j_call: TRBJ2-7; v_call: TRBV29-1; clone_size: .; cdr3_aa: CSVEGLAGEVDYEQYF; cdr3_nt: TGCAGCGTCGAGGGACTAGCGGGAGAGGTAGACTACGAGCAGTACTTC
d_call: .; j_call: TRBJ2-7; v_call: TRBV10-1; clone_size: .; cdr3_aa: CASTDSASYEQYF; cdr3_nt: TGCGCCAGCACCGATAGCGCCTCCTACGAGCAGTACTTC
d_call: TRBD2; j_call: TRBJ2-1; v_call: TRBV4-1; clone_size: .; cdr3_aa: CASSQGAQAGKQFF; cdr3_nt: TGCGCCAGCAGCCAAGGGGCTCAAGCGGGAAAGCAGTTCTTC
d_call: TRBD1; j_call: TRBJ2-7; v_call: TRBV4-2; clone_size: .; cdr3_aa: CASSQPTGAYEQYF; cdr3_nt: TGTGCCAGCAGCCAACCGACAGGGGCCTACGAGCAGTACTTC
d_call: .; j_call: TRBJ2-1; v_call: TRBV7-9; clone_size: .; cdr3_aa: CASTSTFNEQFF; cdr3_nt: TGTGCCAGCACTTCGACATTTAATGAGCAGTTCTTC
d_call: .; j_call: TRBJ1-1; v_call: TRBV23-1; clone_size: .; cdr3_aa: CASSRPASLRNSMNTEAFF; cdr3_nt: TGCGCCAGCAGTCGCCCGGCTAGTCTCCGGAACTCTATGAACACTGAAGCTTTCTTT
d_call: .; j_call: TRBJ1-5; v_call: TRBV29-1; clone_size: .; cdr3_aa: CSVGGGSNQPQHF; cdr3_nt: TGCAGCGTCGGGGGTGGGAGCAATCAGCCCCAGCATTTT
d_call: .; j_call: TRBJ1-4; v_call: TRBV7-9; clone_size: once; cdr3_aa: CASSLSGVEKLFF; cdr3_nt: TGTGCCAGCAGCTTATCGGGGGTCGAAAAACTGTTTTTT
d_call: .; j_call: TRBJ2-3; v_call: TRBV9; clone_size: .; cdr3_aa: CASSPGPVDTQYF; cdr3_nt: TGTGCCAGCAGCCCAGGGCCTGTAGATACGCAGTATTTT
d_call: TRBD2; j_call: TRBJ2-2; v_call: TRBV11-3; clone_size: few; cdr3_aa: CASSSPSGGYTGELFF; cdr3_nt: TGTGCCAGCAGCTCCCCCTCGGGGGGATACACCGGGGAGCTGTTTTTT
d_call: .; j_call: TRBJ1-2; v_call: TRBV10-3; clone_size: .; cdr3_aa: CAISEDDYYGYTF; cdr3_nt: TGTGCCATCAGTGAGGACGACTACTATGGCTACACCTTC
d_call: .; j_call: TRBJ2-3; v_call: TRBV7-2; clone_size: few; cdr3_aa: CASTAGAADTQYF; cdr3_nt: TGTGCCAGCACCGCAGGGGCGGCAGATACGCAGTATTTT
d_call: TRBD1; j_call: TRBJ1-1; v_call: TRBV5-1; clone_size: .; cdr3_aa: CASSRLGTEYTEAFF; cdr3_nt: TGCGCCAGCAGCCGTTTAGGGACAGAGTACACTGAAGCTTTCTTT
d_call: .; j_call: TRBJ1-2; v_call: TRBV21-1; clone_size: .; cdr3_aa: CASSYKGSGYTF; cdr3_nt: TGTGCCAGCAGCTACAAGGGGTCCGGCTACACCTTC
d_call: TRBD2; j_call: TRBJ2-1; v_call: TRBV28; clone_size: few; cdr3_aa: CASSLTASGIINEQFF; cdr3_nt: TGTGCCAGCAGTTTAACTGCTAGCGGGATTATAAATGAGCAGTTCTTC
d_call: TRBD2; j_call: TRBJ2-5; v_call: TRBV11-2; clone_size: .; cdr3_aa: CASSRTSGSQETQYF; cdr3_nt: TGTGCCAGCAGTAGAACTAGCGGGAGCCAAGAGACCCAGTACTTC
d_call: .; j_call: TRBJ2-2; v_call: TRBV4-1; clone_size: .; cdr3_aa: CASSQDSPAGELFF; cdr3_nt: TGCGCCAGCAGCCAAGATTCCCCGGCCGGGGAGCTGTTTTTT
d_call: .; j_call: TRBJ2-1; v_call: TRBV9; clone_size: .; cdr3_aa: CASSPPPGGVQFVEQFF; cdr3_nt: TGTGCCAGCAGCCCGCCCCCGGGGGGCGTTCAATTTGTTGAGCAGTTCTTC
d_call: TRBD1; j_call: TRBJ1-4; v_call: TRBV7-9; clone_size: .; cdr3_aa: CASTTRWDRNEKLFF; cdr3_nt: TGTGCCAGCACCACAAGGTGGGACAGGAATGAAAAACTGTTTTTT